Here is one TCR beta chain with its context. The antigen is unknown. Reverse transcription of all isolated RNA meant that expressed TCRB transcripts were sequenced. Read counts averaged roughly 3.7 million for samples of naive, central memory and regulatory T cells. The method was immunoSEQ multiplex PCR; TCRdb's version includes in-frame clones alone and lacks a portion of them. Of 300,000 to 400,000 clones in the sample, roughly 13% are singletons; the top ten hold about 0.016%. These data are taken from a study of beta chain features in type 1 diabetes. Study-level findings and limits: The naive, central memory and Treg TCRB repertoires of patients appeared to be more similar to one another than those of healthy donors. Shortening that was moderate but significant affected the TCRB CDR3s of Type 1 diabetes patients in all four CD4+ subsets. When VDJ junctions were examined, type 1 diabetes patients showed fewer insertions and more deletions.

Purities in excess of 98% were seen in all sorted populations. From germline, CDR1 is SGHNT and CDR2 YYREEE (reference sequence). CDR3 length equals 16 residues. Trimming cost V 0 bases and J 0 bases; bases outside gene matches: 5. Sample: naive CD4+ T cells from blood. The source is a woman aged 18-29 years with type 1 diabetes. The gene calls are TRBV5-4 and TRBJ1-2; the match to TRBD1 covers 7 bases. The CDR3 loop reads CASSLVPGTANYGYTF. The DNA of the CDR3 is TGTGCCAGCAGCTTGGTCCCCGGGACAGCTAACTATGGCTACACCTTC.